This TCR beta chain was documented in a study of T cell responses to AZD1222 COVID-19 vaccine. Here immunoSEQ multiplex PCR was the method, and the copy in TCRdb shows in-frame clones only, minus some. The table has 70,000 to 80,000 clones, about three quarters seen once. The sample holds a few counts of this clone. The antigen is undetermined. Germline loops: CDR1 MNHEY, CDR2 SVGAGI. The CDR3 covers 16 residues. V lost 6 bases and J lost 5; bases outside the gene matches: 13. Whole-study results and caveats: Donors were mostly white British, more females; clonal diversity possibly underestimated. Reports indicate that nearly half of spike-specific TCRs are directed at unmutated variant regions. The study sampled repertoires only after the peak T cell response. Only 6 or 7 people who got AZD1222 tested seropositive at baseline.

The clonotype comes from an adult who received the AZD1222 COVID-19 vaccine. The specimen was peripheral blood, collected 28 days after the second AZD1222 dose. The chain uses TRBV6-5 and TRBJ1-3; the match to TRBD1 covers 7 bases. CDR3 coding DNA: TGTGCCAGCAGCTACCCTAGGACAGGCGAGAGAAACACCATATATTTT. Its translation: CASSYPRTGERNTIYF.